The sequence of this TCR beta chain was determined in a study of molecular identifiers for immune sequencing clone quantification (dated by TCRdb to the late 2010s). The study in broad terms: For a replicate experiment, the RNA from either approximately 20,000 or 98,000 naive CD8 T cells was divided into five aliquots, and four of those aliquots went on to sequencing. This methods study used CD8 T cells to benchmark TCR RNA copy counting and molecular-identifier clustering-based TCR repertoire sequencing (MIDCIRS).

This clonotype was seen at least ten times. Its antigen is still unknown. Base qualities were left out, and no much larger clone turns up one base away. What the authors observed across the whole study: Without barcode sub-clustering, chimeric consensus sequences inflated TCR diversity; chimeras reached as high as 47%. Approximately 3.1 recovered TCR RNA copies per cell were obtained by modeling, versus about 9.7 by digital PCR, implying a capture efficiency of about 30%. Identical TCR molecules sharing a barcode could cause highly expanded clone sizes to be underestimated. A single cell's worth of spiked-in Jurkat TCR RNA was reported detectable even among approximately 930,000 naive CD8 T cells. Spiked-in Jurkat TCR RNA (approximately 9 copies' worth), which is not part of the donor repertoire, was contained in the naive libraries. In CMV-specific effector cells, clones with more than 20 RNA copies accounted for over 97% of molecules, whereas in naive cells such clones accounted for under 1%.

V is cut by 1 base and J by 4 bases, and the space between the germline ends is 15 bases. The CDR3 goes from the cysteine to the phenylalanine over 16 residues. Only the CDR3 DNA stays, 48 bases, in frame from base 1. Via the germline V gene, CDR1 is LGHNA and CDR2 YSLEER. Library preparation was by PCR. TCRdb records Illumina HiSeq 4000 as the sequencer. Bulk TCR libraries were prepared as previously described, using TCR primers listed in Table S5. The Qiagen AllPrep DNA/RNA kit was used to purify total RNA. Before analysis, reads from multiple sequencing runs of one library were combined. The paper's processing steps were these. Reads were retained only if the reads had an exact TCR constant sequence, and the retained reads were trimmed to 150 nt and grouped according to their 12-nt molecular barcodes. Reads in each barcode group were sub-clustered using a 15% Levenshtein threshold, and a quality-weighted consensus sequence was built for each RNA molecule. Non-functional sequences were filtered out, along with any lower-count sequence sitting one edit away from another sequence. On the basis of fitting two negative binomial distributions, barcode sub-clusters with fewer than 20% of the maximum read count were discarded. TCRdb's own reprocessing of the public reads used fastp at Q25 and MiXCR and kept productive beta chains. Here each entry gathers all rows of one CDR3 protein and keeps the most common genes and DNA. It is TCRdb's table, rather than the study itself, that gives the V and J calls and clone size. Present in this sample are 600,000 to 650,000 distinct CDR3 sequences, about 20% of which were seen just once. The top ten hold around 0.86% of the sample.

Naive CD8 T cell libraries were made from approximately 20,000 to 1,000,000 sorted cells using 10%, 30% or 50% of purified RNA. Naive CD8 T cells, defined as CD8+CD4-CCR7+CD45RA+, were FACS-sorted into RLT Plus buffer on a BD FACSAria II. To test detection sensitivity, Jurkat RNA equivalent to more than eight TCR copies was spiked into samples of roughly 19,000-1,000,000 naive CD8 T cells. CD8 T cells were enriched with RosetteSep CD8+ T Cell Enrichment Cocktail and Ficoll-Paque, followed by ACK red cell lysis. The source of this sequence is a human donor in good health. Some libraries in this study had Jurkat cell RNA spiked in. Sequencing input: naive CD8+ T cells from blood, with Jurkat cell RNA spiked in. Explained via the paper, the cell subset or site label denotes: FACS-sorted CD8+CD4-CCR7+CD45RA+ naive T cells. In this chain, TRBV4-3 is recombined with TRBJ2-3; no confident D gene assignment can be made. CDR3 loop: CASSQGSVRSSDTQYF. The DNA is TGCGCCAGCAGCCAAGGGAGCGTGAGGAGCTCAGATACGCAGTATTTT.